This record covers a single TCR beta chain. Germline V CDR1 and CDR2: LNHNV, YYDKDF (reference sequence). V lost 8 bases to trimming and J lost 8 bases, with 18 bases between them. This CDR3 spans 13 amino acids. This sample was included in a study of OX40 agonist ivuxolimab in advanced cancers. The timepoints at which blood was sampled were baseline, cycle 4 day 1, and cycle 7 day 1. Clones were read by immunoSEQ multiplex PCR, and TCRdb kept only the in-frame ones, dropping some. The data hold 75,000 to 95,000 clones, with about nine tenths observed a single time. The sequences come from CD4+ or CD8+ T cells sorted from blood, collected in a trial of the OX40 agonist ivuxolimab. This clonotype was obtained from an adult with an advanced solid tumor such as melanoma, head and neck, liver or kidney cancer. This sequence joins TRBV15 and TRBJ1-1, with D possibly being TRBD1 (6 bases). CDR3 DNA: TGTGCCACCCAGGGGCTCCAGGACCCGGAAGCTTTCTTT. This gives the protein CATQGLQDPEAFF.